A single sample is the source of the 20 T cell receptor beta chains below, sequenced in a study of cytomegalovirus exposure and HLA in healthy donors. PCR was performed using 60 Vbeta and 13 Jbeta primers. Generated by immunoSEQ multiplex PCR, the TCRdb table keeps only in-frame clones and is missing some. The data hold around 90,000 clones, with around 62% observed a single time. Sequencing input: PBMCs. Receptor source: a woman younger than 45 in good health and CMV-seropositive.

The chain employs TRBV30 and TRBJ1-2; D is perhaps TRBD1 (5 bases). The CDR3 has 13 residues. V was clipped by 1 base and J by 4 bases, with 10 bases between them. Germline V lookup: CDR1 GTSNPN, CDR2 SVGIG (reference sequence). DNA for the CDR3: TGTGCCTGGAGTGGAACAGGTTTCTATGGCTACACCTTC. Translated, it gives CAWSGTGFYGYTF.

The chain recombines TRBV7-6 with TRBJ1-4, with D possibly TRBD1 on 6 matching bases. V was clipped by 1 base and J by 10 bases, with 16 bases between them. This CDR3 contains 15 residues. The germline CDR1 and CDR2 sequences are SGHVS and FNYEAQ. The CDR3, as DNA: TGTGCCAGCAGCTTAGGGGGGGGCGGTGGTCGAAAACTGTTTTTT. Translated, it gives CASSLGGGGGRKLFF.

The chain employs TRBV7-9 and TRBJ2-2, with 8 bases fitting TRBD1. With 2 bases clipped from V and 1 base from J, the junction kept 6 bases outside the gene matches. Germline V gene data show CDR1 as SEHNR and CDR2 as FQNEAQ (reference sequence). CDR3 length: 17 residues. In DNA, the CDR3 is TGTGCCAGCAGCTTAAGGGGCAGGGGGCAGAACACCGGGGAGCTGTTTTTT. The encoded protein is CASSLRGRGQNTGELFF. Together with reference TRBV7-9 and TRBJ2-2, the CDR3 gives the full variable domain: DTGVSQNPRHKITKRGQNVTFRCDPISEHNRLYWYRQTLGQGPEFLTYFQNEAQLEKSRLLSDRFSAERPKGSFSTLEIQRTEQGDSAMYLCASSLRGRGQNTGELFFGEGSRLTVL.

This clone appeared once. The J gene is TRBJ2-1, the V gene TRBV19, with 12 bases aligning to TRBD2. The junction had 8 bases not matched to a gene; V was cut back by 4 bases and J by 4 bases. The CDR3 is 17 residues long. Germline-derived CDR1 and CDR2 are LNHDA and SQIVND (reference sequence). The CDR3 region is CASSTLLLAGGYNEQFF. The CDR3 region has the DNA TGTGCCAGTAGTACCCTACTCCTAGCGGGGGGGTACAATGAGCAGTTCTTC. The whole variable domain, filled in from reference TRBV19 and TRBJ2-1, reads DGGITQSPKYLFRKEGQNVTLSCEQNLNHDAMYWYRQDPGQGLRLIYYSQIVNDFQKGDIAEGYSVSREKKESFPLTVTSAQKNPTAFYLCASSTLLLAGGYNEQFFGPGTRLTVL.

The chain couples TRBV2 to TRBJ2-1; tentative D call: TRBD1 (5 bases). The CDR3 length is 14 residues. Germline V CDR1 and CDR2: SNHLY, FYNNEI. Between the trimmed V and J ends, which lost 5 bases and 8 bases, there was a span of 16 bases. The CDR3 is CASSIQGISDEQFF. CDR3 DNA sequence: TGTGCCAGCAGTATTCAGGGAATCTCGGATGAGCAGTTCTTC.

The V and J genes are TRBV12-5 and TRBJ2-7, with D uncertain. The CDR3 is made up of 14 amino acids. V dropped 2 bases and J dropped 3 bases, with 11 bases sitting between them. Germline CDR1 LGHNT, CDR2 FRNRAP. The CDR3: CASGLSLPGYEQYF. The CDR3 DNA sequence: TGTGCTAGTGGTTTGTCTTTACCGGGCTACGAGCAGTACTTC.

The chain uses TRBV29-1 and TRBJ2-3; D remains ambiguous. The CDR3 has 9 amino acids. Trimming stripped 7 bases from V and 5 bases from J, with 4 bases between. The germline V gene encodes CDR1 SQVTM and CDR2 ANQGSEA. CDR3 in DNA: TGCAGCGGAGGAGATACGCAGTATTTT. This encodes CSGGDTQYF.

The V gene is TRBV27, the J gene TRBJ1-2; D not certain. The V gene's germline CDR1 is MNHEY and CDR2 SMNVEV (reference sequence). CDR3 size: 12 residues. The V end was cut by 5 bases, the J end by 7 bases, with 11 bases between. The CDR3 bases are TGTGCCAGCAGTACCCCAGGTAGTGGCTACACCTTC. Its protein is CASSTPGSGYTF.

V gene TRBV7-9 combines with J gene TRBJ2-2; 7 bases map to TRBD2. The CDR3 contains 16 residues. The ends lost 4 bases at V and 1 base at J; junction bases unmatched: 6. Germline V gene data show CDR1 as SEHNR and CDR2 as FQNEAQ (reference sequence). The CDR3 coding sequence is TGTGCCAGCAGCTCCCAAGCGGGGTTGAACACCGGGGAGCTGTTTTTT. It specifies CASSSQAGLNTGELFF.

This chain joins TRBV18 and TRBJ2-7; tentative D call: TRBD1 (6 bases). There are 15 residues in the CDR3. The V end lost 1 base, the J end lost 5 bases, and 15 bases lay between the germline ends. Germline V lookup: CDR1 KGHSH, CDR2 LQKENI. CDR3 in amino acids: CASSPLGQGSHEQYF. In nucleotides, the CDR3 is TGTGCCAGCTCACCACTTGGGCAGGGGAGCCACGAGCAGTACTTC.

This chain uses TRBV25-1 with TRBJ1-2; D uncertain. Germline V lookup: CDR1 MGHDK, CDR2 SYGVNS. The CDR3 is made up of 12 amino acids. V lost 8 bases, J lost 1 base, and 8 bases lay in between. The CDR3: CASARVNYGYTF. The CDR3 coding sequence is TGTGCCAGCGCGCGGGTTAACTATGGCTACACCTTC.

This chain joins TRBV2 and TRBJ1-6, with 7 bases matching TRBD1. This CDR3 has 16 amino acids. Germline trimming cut 5 bases from V and 5 bases from J; bases unmatched to any gene: 9. From germline, CDR1 is SNHLY and CDR2 FYNNEI. The CDR3 spells CASSRQGLGDNSPLHF. CDR3 nucleotides: TGTGCCAGCAGTCGACAGGGCTTGGGTGATAATTCACCCCTCCACTTT.

This clone showed up just a few times. As DNA, the CDR3 is TGTGCTAGTGGTTTCAGGGGGCGAGGTGAGGATCAGCCCCAGCATTTT. It translates to CASGFRGRGEDQPQHF. The rearrangement uses TRBV12-5 and TRBJ1-5; 8 bases fit TRBD1. The CDR3 is 16 residues long. J was trimmed by 5 bases and V by 3 bases; bases with no gene match: 9. In germline, CDR1 is LGHNT, CDR2 FRNRAP.

The chain combines TRBV7-9 with TRBJ1-2; D not certain. Deletions cut 5 bases from V and 5 bases from J, with 21 bases between. Per germline, CDR1 SEHNR and CDR2 FQNEAQ (reference sequence). This CDR3 region has 16 residues. CDR3 bases: TGTGCCAGCAGCCAGTCGCCGACGGAGACCCCGTATGGCTACACCTTC. This codes for CASSQSPTETPYGYTF.

The chain has TRBV7-8 and TRBJ1-2; D is ambiguous. The length of the CDR3 is 14 residues. V dropped 4 bases and J dropped 8 bases, with 17 bases sitting between them. Germline values: CDR1 SGHVS, CDR2 FQNEAQ. This CDR3 reads CASSYEGTRRGYTF. CDR3 sequence (DNA): TGTGCCAGCAGCTATGAAGGAACAAGGAGGGGCTACACCTTC.

The chain joins TRBV5-4 to TRBJ2-2, with TRBD1 as a possible D gene (5 bases). V dropped 4 bases and J dropped 1 base, with 8 bases sitting between them. The length of the CDR3 is 14 residues. The germline V gene encodes CDR1 SGHNT and CDR2 YYREEE (reference sequence). This chain's CDR3 is CASSEGQNTGELFF. The CDR3 nucleotides read TGTGCCAGCAGCGAAGGACAGAACACCGGGGAGCTGTTTTTT.

This chain links TRBV2 with TRBJ1-5, with 8 bases identical to TRBD1. This CDR3 has 15 amino acids. With V trimmed by 5 bases and J by 2 bases, 5 bases remained unmatched. Germline CDR1 SNHLY, CDR2 FYNNEI. The CDR3 loop is CASSLTGGRNQPQHF. The CDR3 bases are TGTGCCAGCAGTTTAACAGGGGGACGCAATCAGCCCCAGCATTTT. Full variable domain (remainder filled in from reference TRBV2 and TRBJ1-5): EPEVTQTPSHQVTQMGQEVILRCVPISNHLYFYWYRQILGQKVEFLVSFYNNEISEKSEIFDDQFSVERPDGSNFTLKIRSTKLEDSAMYFCASSLTGGRNQPQHFGDGTRLSIL.

This clone was detected only a few times. J is TRBJ2-1 and V is TRBV6-6; 12 nucleotides line up with TRBD2. The ends lost 6 bases at V and 7 bases at J; junction bases unmatched: 7. Germline V lookup: CDR1 MNHNY, CDR2 SVGAGI (reference sequence). The CDR3 extends over 15 amino acids. For the CDR3, the DNA is TGTGCCAGCAGCCCCACTAGCGGGGGGCTAAATGAGCAGTTCTTC. This encodes CASSPTSGGLNEQFF.

Concerning this clone: Other DNA sequences in this specimen translate into the identical CDR3. V is TRBV19 and J is TRBJ1-1, with 7 nucleotides matching TRBD1. The germline V gene has CDR1 LNHDA and CDR2 SQIVND (reference sequence). The CDR3 runs 13 residues. The V and J ends lost 8 bases and 4 bases, in that order; junction bases with no gene match: 7. Here the CDR3 reads CASGDRDFTEAFF. The CDR3 DNA sequence: TGTGCCAGTGGAGACAGGGACTTCACTGAAGCTTTCTTT.

V gene TRBV6-1 combines with J gene TRBJ1-6; weak D call: TRBD1 (6 bases). The CDR3 has 15 residues. Trimming pared 4 bases from V and 7 bases from J, leaving 14 bases between. Germline values: CDR1 MNHNS, CDR2 SASEGT. The CDR3 DNA is TGTGCCAGCAGTGGTAACCGGGACAAGAATTCACCCCTCCACTTT. This codes for CASSGNRDKNSPLHF.